The text below deals with one T cell receptor beta chain. The data derive from a study of blood T cell repertoires in COVID-19. TCRdb keeps only in-frame clones here, not all; method: immunoSEQ multiplex PCR. This table has tens of thousands of clones, roughly four fifths appearing once. The germline V gene has CDR1 SGHAT and CDR2 FQNNGV. V was shortened by 0 bases and J by 4 bases, with 6 bases between the two germline ends. The CDR3 has 13 residues. The sample consisted of peripheral blood. The TCR was taken from a man between 65 and 80 years old with COVID-19, enrolled during active disease. The chain joins TRBV11-2 to TRBJ1-2; D ambiguous. CDR3 DNA: TGTGCCAGCAGCTTAGAACAGATCTATGGCTACACCTTC. Protein product: CASSLEQIYGYTF.